This T cell receptor (beta chain) was obtained from a study of naive and memory T cell subsets. Study conclusions and caveats: Naive and memory repertoire findings lacked a ground truth for validation. A few larger clonotypes appeared in naive repertoires, especially CD8, possibly memory cells re-expressing CD45RA. Clonotypes here are unpaired alpha or beta chain sequences.

The V end lost 0 bases, the J end lost 3 bases, and 13 bases lay between the germline ends. The V gene's germline CDR1 is SGHRS and CDR2 YFSETQ. CDR3 length: 16 amino acids. Two oligonucleotides, mixed equimolar, formed the beta constant-region primer covering TRBC1 and TRBC2. The ligated cDNA underwent four PCR rounds using SP2 and nested alpha and beta constant-region primers. MiXCR was run by TCRdb on the UMI-ligation and nested PCR reads, yielding one entry per CDR3 protein. The table has around 160,000 distinct CDR3 sequences, roughly 23% seen once. As for this clonotype: Its target is unknown.

The rearrangement joins TRBV5-1 to TRBJ1-5; tentative D call: TRBD1 (6 bases). Sequencing was carried out using naive CD4+ T cells from blood. This sequence was found in a human donor in good health. This CDR3 is CASSLGVTGLNQPQHF. The CDR3, as DNA: TGCGCCAGCAGCTTGGGGGTGACAGGTCTCAATCAGCCCCAGCATTTT. Full variable domain (outside the CDR3, taken from reference TRBV5-1 and TRBJ1-5): KAGVTQTPRYLIKTRGQQVTLSCSPISGHRSVSWYQQTPGQGLQFLFEYFSETQRNKGNFPGRFSGRQFSNSRSEMNVSTLELGDSALYLCASSLGVTGLNQPQHFGDGTRLSIL.